This entry lists 24 T cell receptor beta chains sequenced from one sample in a study of molecular identifiers for immune sequencing clone quantification. MiXCR, applied by TCRdb to the PCR reads, yields one record per CDR3 protein. Among over 65,000 distinct CDR3 sequences listed, about 23% were seen once. Specimen: naive CD8+ T cells from blood, with Jurkat cell RNA spiked in. Specified subset: FACS-sorted CD8+CD4-CCR7+CD45RA+ naive T cells. Receptors were obtained from a human donor in good health. Some libraries in this study had Jurkat cell RNA spiked in.

This clonotype was counted many times. V and J are TRBV4-3 and TRBJ1-2, with 7 bases that match TRBD1. Germline assignment: CDR1 LGHNA and CDR2 YSLEER. The CDR3 consists of 14 residues. V trimming: 4 bases; J trimming: 8 bases; junction bases outside the gene matches: 10. This chain's CDR3 is CASSPASGGGGYTF. CDR3 DNA sequence: TGCGCCAGCAGCCCTGCCTCAGGGGGAGGAGGCTACACCTTC.

Of note for this clonotype: This sequence may be a read error, since a much larger clone differs from it by one base. CDR3 sequence reads: CSAPYHKNTEAFF. As DNA, the CDR3 is TGCAGTGCTCCCTATCACAAGAACACTGAAGCTTTCTTT. The rearrangement joins TRBV20-1 to TRBJ1-1, with D uncertain. The germline V and J ends were trimmed by 5 bases and 1 base, with 11 bases remaining between them. CDR1 and CDR2 (germline): DFQATT, SNEGSKA (reference sequence). The CDR3 extends over 13 amino acids.

About this clonotype itself: Given a much more abundant clone one base away, this may be a read error. The chain is built from TRBV20-1 and TRBJ2-7, with D perhaps TRBD2 (5 bases). Germline assignment: CDR1 DFQATT and CDR2 SNEGSKA (reference sequence). This CDR3 has 10 amino acids. CDR3 sequence: CCAREYEQYF. In nucleotides, the CDR3 is TGCTGTGCTAGGGAGTACGAGCAGTACTTC.

V and J are TRBV19 and TRBJ2-1; 8 bases map to TRBD1. Trimming cost V 1 base and J 0 bases; bases outside gene matches: 2. Germline V gives CDR1 LNHDA, CDR2 SQIVND (reference sequence). This CDR3 is 16 amino acids long. The CDR3 DNA follows: TGTGCCAGTAGTATAGCGGGGACAGGCTCCTACAATGAGCAGTTCTTC. Translating gives CASSIAGTGSYNEQFF. Combining the CDR3 with reference TRBV19 and TRBJ2-1 gives the whole variable domain DGGITQSPKYLFRKEGQNVTLSCEQNLNHDAMYWYRQDPGQGLRLIYYSQIVNDFQKGDIAEGYSVSREKKESFPLTVTSAQKNPTAFYLCASSIAGTGSYNEQFFGPGTRLTVL.

CDR3 nucleotides: TGCGCCAGCAGCCAAGCCACGGACAGGTCCCAAAACACCATATATTTT. Translated, it gives CASSQATDRSQNTIYF. The chain is built from TRBV4-1 and TRBJ1-3; 7 nucleotides match TRBD1. The V segment lost 1 base and the J segment 6 bases; nucleotides outside the gene matches: 9. This CDR3 is 16 amino acids long. Germline lookup yields CDR1 MGHRA and CDR2 YSYEKL.

A word on this clonotype: The junction and the germline gene differ at one end; a read error may be behind it. The chain links TRBV5-1 to TRBJ2-7; 8 bases match TRBD1. The CDR3 sequence is 13 residues long. Germline CDR1 reads SGHRS; CDR2 reads YFSETQ. In DNA, the CDR3 is TGCGCCGGCAGCCGGACAGGGTCTGGCGAGCAGTACTTC. It codes for CAGSRTGSGEQYF. The full variable domain, in which reference TRBV5-1 and TRBJ2-7 provide the parts outside the CDR3, is KAGVTQTPRYLIKTRGQQVTLSCSPISGHRSVSWYQQTPGQGLQFLFEYFSETQRNKGNFPGRFSGRQFSNSRSEMNVSTLELGDSALYLCAGSRTGSGEQYFGPGTRLTVT.

J is TRBJ2-7 and V is TRBV10-3; maybe TRBD1 (6 bases). The V end lost 2 bases, the J end lost 4 bases, and 9 bases lay between the germline ends. The CDR3 loop spans 13 amino acids. The germline V gene encodes CDR1 ENHRY and CDR2 SYGVKD. The CDR3 nucleotides read TGTGCCATCAGTGAGGGGACACTATACGAGCAGTACTTC. It translates to CAISEGTLYEQYF.

V gene TRBV20-1 combines with J gene TRBJ1-6; no definite D call. CDR3 size: 17 residues. V was pared by 0 bases and J by 0 bases, with 12 bases between. Germline assignment: CDR1 DFQATT and CDR2 SNEGSKA (reference sequence). The CDR3 bases are TGCAGTGCTAGAGATCTGGAGGCCAGCTCCTATAATTCACCCCTCCACTTT. It specifies CSARDLEASSYNSPLHF.

This clonotype has ten or more counts. This chain joins TRBV10-3 and TRBJ1-2; D gene ambiguous. Looked up from germline, CDR1 is ENHRY and CDR2 is SYGVKD. Trimming took 0 bases from V and 3 from J, leaving 8 bases between them. The CDR3 is 14 amino acids. The chain's CDR3 is CAISESSGYYGYTF. The DNA of the CDR3 is TGTGCCATCAGTGAGTCATCGGGGTACTATGGCTACACCTTC.

The sample holds many counts of this clonotype. The V call is TRBV28, the J call TRBJ2-7; 11 bases align to TRBD2. V shed 6 bases and J 0 bases; nucleotides not matched to a gene: 10. Germline lookup yields CDR1 MDHEN and CDR2 SYDVKM. CDR3 length equals 17 residues. The CDR3 DNA sequence: TGTGCCAGCAGCTCGGGACTAGCGGCCTCCCCCTCCTACGAGCAGTACTTC. Translated: CASSSGLAASPSYEQYF.

This clonotype was seen repeatedly, ten times or more. This chain connects TRBV27 to TRBJ2-7; no clear D gene. Trimming left V 5 bases short and J 2 bases short, with 19 bases between. CDR3 length equals 16 residues. CDR1 is MNHEY and CDR2 is SMNVEV in the germline V gene (reference sequence). The CDR3 DNA reads as TGTGCCAGCAGTCTCCTTGCCCCGGCTGGAACCTACGAGCAGTACTTC. Protein product: CASSLLAPAGTYEQYF.

The chain combines TRBV29-1 with TRBJ2-1, with a possible D match to TRBD1 (6 bases). V lost 6 bases and J 4 bases, leaving 13 bases between the germline ends. Germline lookup yields CDR1 SQVTM and CDR2 ANQGSEA. This CDR3 is 13 amino acids long. The CDR3 DNA is TGCAGCGTCCACCACAGGGATTACAATGAGCAGTTCTTC. Protein product: CSVHHRDYNEQFF.

V usage is TRBV30 and J usage is TRBJ1-1; TRBD1 might be the D (5 bases). Germline V lookup: CDR1 GTSNPN, CDR2 SVGIG (reference sequence). The V and J ends lost 2 bases and 1 base respectively, with 8 bases between them. The length of the CDR3 is 13 residues. The CDR3 DNA reads TGTGCCTGGAGTATAACAGGGAACACTGAAGCTTTCTTT. Translated: CAWSITGNTEAFF.

CDR3 region: CSARPSGTGQRGQETQYF. The CDR3 bases are TGCAGTGCTAGACCCTCCGGGACAGGGCAAAGGGGACAAGAGACCCAGTACTTC. This sequence joins TRBV20-1 and TRBJ2-5; 9 bases map to TRBD1. The germline gives CDR1 DFQATT, CDR2 SNEGSKA (reference sequence). The ends lost 2 bases at V and 2 bases at J; junction bases unmatched: 15. This CDR3 contains 18 residues.

This clonotype has at least ten counts. The V call is TRBV12-3 or TRBV12-4, the J call TRBJ2-2, with TRBD2 as a possible D gene (5 bases). Trimming cost V 5 bases and J 1 base, with 14 bases left between them. This CDR3 contains 16 residues. The CDR3 DNA reads as TGTGCCAGCAGTCTCCCGGGGTTCGAGAACACCGGGGAGCTGTTTTTT. Translated: CASSLPGFENTGELFF.

The sample holds many counts of this clonotype. This rearrangement joins TRBV29-1 to TRBJ2-2; no definite D call. This CDR3 is 12 amino acids long. Per germline, CDR1 SQVTM and CDR2 ANQGSEA. Trimming removed 4 bases at V and 1 base at J, with 4 bases between. The CDR3: CSVVGNTGELFF. The CDR3 DNA sequence: TGCAGCGTTGTTGGGAACACCGGGGAGCTGTTTTTT.

This clonotype showed up many times. V and J are TRBV20-1 and TRBJ2-7; weak D call: TRBD1 (5 bases). V lost 1 base and J lost 0, with 13 bases in between. In germline, CDR1 is DFQATT, CDR2 SNEGSKA (reference sequence). The CDR3 consists of 15 residues. The CDR3 sequence is CSARAPGPRSYEQYF. The CDR3 DNA reads TGCAGTGCTAGAGCCCCAGGGCCCCGCTCCTACGAGCAGTACTTC.

CDR3 in DNA: TGCGCCAGCAGCCAAGAGGAGGGGAGCAGGGTTACAGATACGCAGTATTTT. The encoded protein is CASSQEEGSRVTDTQYF. The chain carries TRBV4-1 and TRBJ2-3, with D possibly being TRBD2 (6 bases). This CDR3 has 17 amino acids. Trimming took 0 bases from V and 3 from J, leaving 16 bases between them. Germline V gives CDR1 MGHRA, CDR2 YSYEKL.

This clonotype was detected a few times. The rearrangement links TRBV3-1 to TRBJ2-3, with 11 positions matching TRBD2. The CDR3 contains 18 residues. V lost 1 base, J lost 0 bases, and 6 bases stayed unmatched. CDR1 is LGHDT and CDR2 is YNNKEL in the germline V gene (reference sequence). The CDR3 bases are TGTGCCAGCAGCCAAGTGATAGCGGGGGGGACTAGCACAGATACGCAGTATTTT. Its protein is CASSQVIAGGTSTDTQYF.

The table lists this clonotype with a few counts. The V and J genes are TRBV7-8 and TRBJ1-5, with 10 positions matching TRBD1. Unmatched junction bases numbered 7, after V lost 5 bases and J lost 6 bases. This CDR3 region has 15 residues. Germline CDR1 and CDR2: SGHVS and FQNEAQ. CDR3 sequence (DNA): TGTGCCAGCAGCGACGGGACAGGGGTTAGTCAGCCCCAGCATTTT. Protein: CASSDGTGVSQPQHF.

The CDR3, as DNA: TGTGCCAGCAGCCAAGGTTCGTATACGCAGTATTTT. This sequence encodes CASSQGSYTQYF. This rearrangement joins TRBV3-1 to TRBJ2-3; D remains ambiguous. Germline V gene lookup returns CDR1 LGHDT and CDR2 YNNKEL (reference sequence). V lost 1 base and J 7 bases, leaving 6 bases between the germline ends. This CDR3 spans 12 amino acids.

Ten or more counts support this clonotype. The chain carries TRBV3-1 and TRBJ2-7; no clear D gene. V dropped 5 bases and J dropped 3 bases, with 11 bases sitting between them. Per the germline V gene, CDR1 is LGHDT and CDR2 is YNNKEL (reference sequence). This CDR3 has 13 amino acids. The CDR3 spells CASSVGPGYEQYF. CDR3 sequence (DNA): TGTGCCAGCAGCGTCGGGCCCGGCTACGAGCAGTACTTC.

There are many counts of this clonotype. This rearrangement joins TRBV5-1 to TRBJ1-1; perhaps TRBD1 as D (5 bases). Germline CDR1 and CDR2: SGHRS and YFSETQ. Trimming stripped 0 bases from V and 11 bases from J, with 14 bases between. This CDR3 is 13 amino acids long. The CDR3 DNA follows: TGCGCCAGCAGCTTGGTGGGGGACCCAAGGGCTTTCTTT. Amino acid sequence: CASSLVGDPRAFF.

This clonotype was seen at least ten times. CDR3 sequence reads: CASSQVKGATEAFF. DNA of the CDR3: TGCGCCAGCAGCCAAGTAAAGGGGGCGACTGAAGCTTTCTTT. The chain couples TRBV4-1 to TRBJ1-1; 7 bases are shared with TRBD1. V shed 1 base, J shed 5 bases, and the junction held 4 bases outside the gene matches. This CDR3 is 14 amino acids long. Germline V gene lookup returns CDR1 MGHRA and CDR2 YSYEKL.